What follows are 2 T cell receptor beta chains derived from one specimen sequenced in a study of blood T cell repertoires in COVID-19. Sequencing was performed with immunoSEQ multiplex PCR; in TCRdb, only in-frame clones are kept and a portion is missing. The sample has approximately 150,000 clones, more than 80% seen once. Sample: peripheral blood. The source is a woman in her sixties or seventies with active COVID-19.

The V and J genes are TRBV9 and TRBJ2-7; D is possibly TRBD1 (6 bases). The CDR3 contains 14 residues. The V end lost 0 bases, the J end lost 2 bases, and 9 bases lay between the germline ends. Germline CDR1 SGDLS, CDR2 YYNGEE. The CDR3 here is CASSVDAGAYEQYF. The CDR3 DNA reads TGTGCCAGCAGCGTAGACGCAGGGGCCTACGAGCAGTACTTC.

The V gene is TRBV28, the J gene TRBJ2-7; no firm D call. The CDR3 is made up of 14 amino acids. Per germline, CDR1 MDHEN and CDR2 SYDVKM. V shed 7 bases and J shed 3 bases, with 16 bases lying between them. CDR3 region: CASTPGQALYEQYF. The CDR3 region has the DNA TGTGCCAGCACCCCTGGGCAGGCGCTCTACGAGCAGTACTTC.